The 18 T cell receptor beta chains given below trace back to one sample, sequenced in a study. TCRdb re-analysed the 5' RACE reads in MiXCR, keeping a single row per CDR3 protein. Of 35,000 to 45,000 distinct CDR3 sequences in the sample, 22% are singletons; the top ten hold 4.3%. Tregs were sorted as CD4+CD25+CD127-/low cells. The sample comprised Tregs sorted from a lymph node. These receptors originate from a female donor with breast cancer.

CDR3 DNA: TGTGCCAGCAGTCTCTTACCGGGACAGGCCACCTACGAGCAGTACTTC. It yields the protein CASSLLPGQATYEQYF. The gene calls are TRBV28 and TRBJ2-7, with 8 bases lining up with TRBD1. V shed 5 bases, J shed 2 bases, and the junction held 11 bases outside the gene matches. The CDR3 covers 16 residues. Germline-derived CDR1 and CDR2 are MDHEN and SYDVKM.

This clonotype is categorized as medium-sized. This rearrangement joins TRBV4-1 to TRBJ2-1; TRBD2 agrees at 10 bases. Germline loops: CDR1 MGHRA, CDR2 YSYEKL. The CDR3 runs to 15 residues. Trimming at V came to 3 bases and at J to 3 bases, leaving 2 bases not matched to a gene. The CDR3 nucleotides read TGCGCCAGCAGCCACTGGACTAGCGGCTACAATGAGCAGTTCTTC. It codes for CASSHWTSGYNEQFF.

This clonotype was observed a few times. The V call is TRBV20-1, the J call TRBJ2-7; TRBD2 aligns across 11 bases. The CDR3 is 15 amino acids. Germline loops: CDR1 DFQATT, CDR2 SNEGSKA (reference sequence). J was trimmed by 4 bases and V by 6 bases; bases with no gene match: 11. The CDR3 region is CSALPQASGGYEQYF. Written as DNA, the CDR3 is TGCAGTGCCCTTCCCCAGGCTAGCGGGGGGTACGAGCAGTACTTC.

This clonotype was detected only a few times. CDR3 protein: CASSLGSMNTEAFF. DNA of the CDR3: TGTGCCAGCAGCTTAGGGTCCATGAACACTGAAGCTTTCTTT. This sequence joins TRBV7-9 and TRBJ1-1; D remains unclear. CDR3 length: 14 amino acids. Per germline, CDR1 SEHNR and CDR2 FQNEAQ (reference sequence). V was shortened by 1 base and J by 0 bases, with 6 bases between the two germline ends.

This clonotype was detected many times. The chain is built from TRBV5-1 and TRBJ2-5; D uncertain. CDR3 length: 14 amino acids. Per the germline V gene, CDR1 is SGHRS and CDR2 is YFSETQ. Trimming removed 0 bases from V and 5 bases from J, with 11 bases in between. The CDR3: CASSLALNWETQYF. The CDR3 DNA reads as TGCGCCAGCAGCTTGGCGCTAAATTGGGAGACCCAGTACTTC.

This clonotype was picked up a small number of times. This chain connects TRBV2 to TRBJ2-1, with 8 bases identical to TRBD2. Germline CDR1 and CDR2: SNHLY and FYNNEI. The CDR3 covers 15 residues. Trimming took 0 bases from V and 4 from J; bases not matched to a gene: 2. The CDR3 region has the DNA TGTGCCAGCAGTGAAGCTAGCGGGGAATACAATGAGCAGTTCTTC. This codes for CASSEASGEYNEQFF.

This clonotype has just a few counts. The rearrangement links TRBV7-2 to TRBJ2-7; D possibly uses TRBD1 or TRBD2 (5 bases each). Trimming removed 7 bases at V and 4 bases at J, with 17 bases between. There are 14 residues in the CDR3. CDR1 and CDR2 (germline): SGHTA, FQGNSA. This CDR3 reads CASTLIGAVYEQYF. CDR3 in DNA: TGTGCCAGCACCCTTATCGGGGCGGTTTACGAGCAGTACTTC.

Of note for this clonotype: A read error may account for a junction end that differs from germline. CDR3 amino acids: CAGSFSGRAPNEQFF. The DNA of the CDR3 is TGTGCCGGCAGCTTTAGCGGGAGGGCCCCCAATGAGCAGTTCTTC. The chain is built from TRBV9 and TRBJ2-1, with 11 bases lining up with TRBD2. Germline V gives CDR1 SGDLS, CDR2 YYNGEE. The CDR3 is made up of 15 amino acids.

With respect to this clonotype: A junction boundary mismatches the germline segment, possibly from a read error. The chain joins TRBV7-3 to TRBJ2-1, with 9 bases matching TRBD1. This CDR3 is built from 15 residues. CDR1 and CDR2 (germline): SGHTA, FQGTGA. In nucleotides, the CDR3 is TGTGCCGGCAGCCAGGGGGGACAGGGAAACAATGAGCAGTTCTTC. Translated, it gives CAGSQGGQGNNEQFF.

This clonotype has at least ten counts. The V call is TRBV12-3 or TRBV12-4, the J call TRBJ2-7, with D possibly TRBD1 on 6 matching bases. V lost 7 bases and J lost 0, with 10 bases in between. CDR3 length equals 13 residues. The CDR3 DNA is TGTGCCAGCACAGCAGGGGTCTCCTACGAGCAGTACTTC. The encoded protein is CASTAGVSYEQYF.

This clonotype was counted many times. The chain carries TRBV7-2 and TRBJ1-4; no clear D. V was cut by 8 bases and J by 1 base, with 8 bases left in between. This CDR3 comprises 13 residues. Germline V gene lookup returns CDR1 SGHTA and CDR2 FQGNSA. CDR3 amino acids: CASQDLTNEKLFF. The CDR3 bases are TGTGCCAGCCAAGATTTAACTAATGAAAAACTGTTTTTT.

This clonotype is deemed medium-sized. DNA of the CDR3: TGTGCCAGCAGTCCCCGACTAGCGGACTACAATGAGCAGTTCTTC. The encoded protein is CASSPRLADYNEQFF. The chain combines TRBV7-3 with TRBJ2-1, with 9 bases that match TRBD2. J was trimmed by 3 bases and V by 6 bases; bases with no gene match: 6. CDR1 is SGHTA and CDR2 is FQGTGA in the germline V gene. The CDR3 is 15 amino acids.

This clonotype was counted many times. This chain connects TRBV4-1 to TRBJ2-3, with D tentatively TRBD2 (6 bases). The CDR3 runs to 16 residues. V dropped 2 bases and J dropped 5 bases, with 17 bases sitting between them. Germline values: CDR1 MGHRA, CDR2 YSYEKL. The CDR3 bases are TGCGCCAGCAGCCAACGACCAGTAACGGAGGGAGATACGCAGTATTTT. Amino acids: CASSQRPVTEGDTQYF.

This clonotype was found a few times. The V gene is TRBV4-1, the J gene TRBJ2-2, with D possibly matching TRBD1 (6 bases). Between the trimmed V and J ends, which lost 0 bases and 0 bases, there was a span of 11 bases. Germline V gene data show CDR1 as MGHRA and CDR2 as YSYEKL. This CDR3 is built from 17 residues. The CDR3 nucleotides are TGCGCCAGCAGCCAAGAGCCGGGACACCCGAACACCGGGGAGCTGTTTTTT. Translating it yields CASSQEPGHPNTGELFF.

This clonotype was detected a few times. The CDR3 DNA reads as TGCAGTGCTAGAGACCCCCTAAGGGGTCCCACAGATACGCAGTATTTT. It specifies CSARDPLRGPTDTQYF. The rearrangement uses TRBV20-1 and TRBJ2-3, with a weak D call TRBD1 (5 bases). The CDR3 is made up of 16 amino acids. Looked up from germline, CDR1 is DFQATT and CDR2 is SNEGSKA (reference sequence). V was cut by 0 bases and J by 2 bases, with 15 bases left in between.

This clonotype came up a few times. One end of the junction is discordant with germline, which a read error may explain. This chain uses TRBV27 with TRBJ2-5; D may correspond to TRBD1 or TRBD2 (7 bases each). The CDR3 covers 16 residues. Germline CDR1 MNHEY, CDR2 SMNVEV (reference sequence). The CDR3 sequence is CASSHRTQGEGETQNF. CDR3 nucleotide sequence: TGTGCCAGCAGCCACAGAACCCAGGGGGAGGGGGAGACCCAGAACTTC.

Turning to this clonotype: One end of the junction fails to match germline, which may point to a read error. The chain employs TRBV9 and TRBJ2-5, with 8 positions matching TRBD2. Per the germline V gene, CDR1 is SGDLS and CDR2 is YYNGEE. The CDR3 is 13 residues long. DNA of the CDR3: TGTGTCAGCAGCGCAACTAGCGGAGAGACCCAGTACTTC. This sequence encodes CVSSATSGETQYF.

The chain joins TRBV6-2 or TRBV6-3 to TRBJ2-7; TRBD1 aligns across 12 bases. The CDR3 has 16 amino acids. Per germline, CDR1 MNHEY and CDR2 SVGEGT. The junction had 8 bases not matched to a gene; V was cut back by 2 bases and J by 6 bases. CDR3 bases: TGTGCCAGCAGTTACGTTATCGGGACAGGGGGCTTCGAGCAGTACTTC. It is translated as CASSYVIGTGGFEQYF.